The 30 T cell receptor beta chains below all came from one sample that was sequenced in a study of blood T cell repertoires in COVID-19. TCRdb keeps only in-frame clones here, not all; method: immunoSEQ multiplex PCR. The sample carries 150,000 to 200,000 clones, around nine tenths recorded once. Sequencing was performed on peripheral blood. The receptors originated from a woman between 65 and 79 years old with COVID-19, enrolled during active disease.

Only a few counts were recorded for this clone. The genes are TRBV5-1 and TRBJ1-3, with unresolved D. CDR1 SGHRS and CDR2 YFSETQ come from the germline V gene. The CDR3 is 16 residues long. V was cut by 0 bases and J by 0 bases, with 10 bases left in between. The CDR3 reads CASSLDSSYSGNTIYF. The CDR3 region has the DNA TGCGCCAGCAGCTTGGATAGCTCATACTCTGGAAACACCATATATTTT.

This clone was picked up one time. CDR3 in amino acids: CASSRGLPGSNEQFF. CDR3 DNA sequence: TGTGCCAGCAGCCGGGGACTACCCGGGAGTAATGAGCAGTTCTTC. The chain recombines TRBV3-1 (or the pseudogene TRBV3-2) with TRBJ2-1, with 7 positions matching TRBD2. CDR1 and CDR2 (germline): LGHDT, YNNKEL (reference sequence). After removal of 4 bases from V and 7 bases from J, the junction contained 10 bases not matched to a gene. This CDR3 has 15 amino acids.

This clone appeared a few times. V is TRBV7-8 and J is TRBJ1-5; D is undetermined. Germline loops: CDR1 SGHVS, CDR2 FQNEAQ. This CDR3 region has 16 residues. The V gene lost 5 bases and the J gene lost 2 bases, with 16 bases spanning the gap. CDR3 DNA sequence: TGTGCCAGCAGCCCGCCCGGGGATGGGGGCAATCAGCCCCAGCATTTT. Its protein is CASSPPGDGGNQPQHF.

This chain links TRBV5-1 with TRBJ2-1, with a weak D call TRBD2 (5 bases). The CDR3 extends over 14 amino acids. V was trimmed by 2 bases and J by 3 bases, leaving 9 bases between them. Germline loops: CDR1 SGHRS, CDR2 YFSETQ. This CDR3 reads CASSLPGSYNEQFF. The CDR3 nucleotides read TGCGCCAGCAGCTTACCGGGAAGCTACAATGAGCAGTTCTTC.

The chain is built from TRBV7-9 and TRBJ2-1; tentative D call: TRBD2 (6 bases). Germline values: CDR1 SEHNR, CDR2 FQNEAQ (reference sequence). There are 17 residues in the CDR3. V was clipped by 0 bases and J by 0 bases, with 12 bases between them. Here the CDR3 reads CASSLAGLASSYNEQFF. The CDR3 DNA reads as TGTGCCAGCAGCTTAGCTGGCCTAGCGAGCTCCTACAATGAGCAGTTCTTC.

This chain links TRBV19 with TRBJ2-6; 9 bases match TRBD1. The germline CDR1 and CDR2 sequences are LNHDA and SQIVND (reference sequence). This CDR3 comprises 17 residues. The V and J ends lost 6 bases and 1 base, in that order; junction bases with no gene match: 7. The CDR3 here is CASSGTGLRSGANVLTF. CDR3 DNA: TGTGCCAGTAGCGGGACAGGGTTACGGTCTGGGGCCAACGTCCTGACTTTC.

The chain couples TRBV4-3 to TRBJ1-2, with 12 positions matching TRBD1. The CDR3 length is 17 residues. V shed 3 bases, J shed 4 bases, and the junction held 9 bases outside the gene matches. Germline V gene sequence: CDR1 LGHNA, CDR2 YSLEER. As DNA, the CDR3 is TGCGCCAGCAGCCATCGGGACAGGGGGCGCCGGGGCTATGGCTACACCTTC. Translating gives CASSHRDRGRRGYGYTF.

The rearrangement joins TRBV7-3 to TRBJ2-1; 15 bases agree with TRBD2. Germline V gene data show CDR1 as SGHTA and CDR2 as FQGTGA. After removal of 5 bases from V and 9 bases from J, the junction contained 8 bases not matched to a gene. This CDR3 is built from 16 residues. The CDR3 loop is CASSPGTSGRKGEQFF. CDR3 nucleotide sequence: TGTGCCAGCAGCCCGGGGACTAGCGGGAGGAAGGGTGAGCAGTTCTTC. The full variable domain, rest sourced from reference TRBV7-3 and TRBJ2-1, is GAGVSQTPSNKVTEKGKYVELRCDPISGHTALYWYRQSLGQGPEFLIYFQGTGAADDSGLPNDRFFAVRPEGSVSTLKIQRTERGDSAVYLCASSPGTSGRKGEQFFGPGTRLTVL.

The V call is TRBV25-1, the J call TRBJ1-1; TRBD1 matches 7 bases. The CDR3 sequence is 17 residues long. With 1 base clipped from V and 3 bases from J, the junction kept 11 bases outside the gene matches. Per the germline V gene, CDR1 is MGHDK and CDR2 is SYGVNS. CDR3 residues: CASSEWTTTGRDTEAFF. The CDR3 nucleotides read TGTGCCAGCAGTGAATGGACGACGACAGGGAGAGACACTGAAGCTTTCTTT.

V is TRBV20-1 and J is TRBJ2-5; 10 nucleotides line up with TRBD2. Trimming took 3 bases from V and 2 from J; bases not matched to a gene: 3. Germline CDR1 and CDR2: DFQATT and SNEGSKA (reference sequence). The CDR3 extends over 14 amino acids. This CDR3 is CSASLAGVQETQYF. The CDR3, as DNA: TGCAGTGCTAGTCTAGCGGGAGTGCAAGAGACCCAGTACTTC.

With regard to this clone: Given a much more abundant clone one base away, this may be a read error. This sequence joins TRBV7-3 and TRBJ1-1; possible D gene TRBD1, 6 bases. Germline CDR1 SGHTA, CDR2 FQGTGA. V was cut by 5 bases and J by 1 base, with 8 bases left in between. The CDR3 has 13 amino acids. The CDR3 protein is CASSQQGNTEAFF. In DNA, the CDR3 is TGTGCCAGCAGCCAACAGGGGAACACTGAAGCTTTCTTT.

The chain uses TRBV13 and TRBJ1-1; D remains unclear. V dropped 0 bases and J dropped 1 base, with 9 bases sitting between them. This CDR3 spans 15 amino acids. Germline CDR1 PRHDT, CDR2 FYEKMQ (reference sequence). The CDR3 sequence is CASSLGPGRNTEAFF. The CDR3 nucleotides read TGTGCCAGCAGCTTAGGGCCGGGAAGGAACACTGAAGCTTTCTTT.

The rearrangement joins TRBV4-3 to TRBJ1-5; D is perhaps TRBD1 (6 bases). This CDR3 has 15 residues. Germline assignment: CDR1 LGHNA and CDR2 YSLEER. V was pared by 1 base and J by 3 bases, with 10 bases between. CDR3 sequence reads: CASSQGGQLNQPQHF. DNA for the CDR3: TGCGCCAGCAGCCAAGGAGGACAGCTCAATCAGCCCCAGCATTTT.

The rearrangement joins TRBV10-2 to TRBJ2-5; 14 bases line up with TRBD2. CDR3 length: 17 amino acids. CDR1 WSHSY and CDR2 SAAADI come from the germline V gene. With 2 bases clipped from V and 7 bases from J, the junction kept 9 bases outside the gene matches. CDR3 sequence reads: CASSEGGLAGAPGTQYF. CDR3 DNA sequence: TGCGCCAGCAGTGAGGGGGGACTAGCGGGAGCCCCAGGGACCCAGTACTTC.

The rearrangement uses TRBV5-5 and TRBJ2-7; 7 nucleotides align to TRBD1. Unmatched junction bases numbered 5, after V lost 1 base and J lost 10 bases. The CDR3 sequence is 12 residues long. CDR1 is SGHKS, CDR2 YYEKEE, per germline (reference sequence). CDR3 amino acids: CASSLSGTAQYF. In nucleotides, the CDR3 is TGTGCCAGCAGCTTGTCCGGGACAGCTCAGTACTTC.

The chain carries TRBV5-5 and TRBJ1-1; D is perhaps TRBD1 (6 bases). The CDR3 is 14 amino acids. V was cut by 6 bases and J by 1 base, with 13 bases left in between. CDR1 is SGHKS and CDR2 is YYEKEE in the germline V gene (reference sequence). The CDR3 bases are TGTGCCAGCAAGACGTGGACAGAGAACACTGAAGCTTTCTTT. Its translation is CASKTWTENTEAFF.

This clone was detected ten times or more. CDR3: CAISEFGGLNEKLFF. The CDR3 nucleotides read TGTGCCATCAGTGAATTCGGGGGGCTAAATGAAAAACTGTTTTTT. The chain links TRBV10-3 to TRBJ1-4, with TRBD1 as a possible D gene (6 bases). The germline CDR1 and CDR2 sequences are ENHRY and SYGVKD. The CDR3 has 15 amino acids. V dropped 3 bases and J dropped 5 bases, with 13 bases sitting between them.

This chain joins TRBV19 and TRBJ2-2, with D unresolved. Per the germline V gene, CDR1 is LNHDA and CDR2 is SQIVND (reference sequence). Trimming cost V 4 bases and J 6 bases, with 6 bases left between them. The CDR3 runs 12 residues. CDR3 region: CASSRGAGELFF. CDR3 DNA: TGTGCCAGTAGTAGAGGCGCCGGGGAGCTGTTTTTT.

The rearrangement joins TRBV19 to TRBJ2-4, with 7 bases that match TRBD1. Germline CDR1 and CDR2: LNHDA and SQIVND (reference sequence). The CDR3 length is 16 residues. J was trimmed by 0 bases and V by 4 bases; bases with no gene match: 6. CDR3 in amino acids: CASSTMDRLAKNIQYF. The CDR3, as DNA: TGTGCCAGTAGTACCATGGACAGGTTAGCCAAAAACATTCAGTACTTC.

This chain links TRBV19 with TRBJ1-1; weak D call: TRBD1 (6 bases). CDR3 size: 14 residues. Per germline, CDR1 LNHDA and CDR2 SQIVND (reference sequence). The V end was cut by 6 bases, the J end by 7 bases, with 18 bases between. CDR3: CASSRARGPDEAFF. DNA of the CDR3: TGTGCCAGTAGCAGGGCGCGGGGGCCTGATGAAGCTTTCTTT. Combining the CDR3 with reference TRBV19 and TRBJ1-1 gives the whole variable domain DGGITQSPKYLFRKEGQNVTLSCEQNLNHDAMYWYRQDPGQGLRLIYYSQIVNDFQKGDIAEGYSVSREKKESFPLTVTSAQKNPTAFYLCASSRARGPDEAFFGQGTRLTVV.

This chain uses TRBV2 with TRBJ2-5; TRBD2 agrees at 10 bases. Germline CDR1 is SNHLY and CDR2 is FYNNEI. This CDR3 comprises 16 residues. The V gene end was trimmed by 1 base and the J gene end by 2 bases; junction bases not matched to a gene: 4. The CDR3 reads CASSEGTSGTQETQYF. CDR3 DNA sequence: TGTGCCAGCAGTGAAGGGACTAGCGGAACACAAGAGACCCAGTACTTC.

The chain recombines TRBV18 with TRBJ1-2; perhaps TRBD1 as D (5 bases). Germline V gene lookup returns CDR1 KGHSH and CDR2 LQKENI. The CDR3 consists of 14 residues. V lost 2 bases, J lost 8 bases, and 15 bases lay in between. The CDR3 is CASSPGTPKRGYTF. CDR3 in DNA: TGTGCCAGCTCACCAGGGACTCCTAAGAGAGGCTACACCTTC.

This clone was detected once. The J gene is TRBJ2-5, the V gene TRBV7-9; 7 bases are a match to TRBD1. Germline-derived CDR1 and CDR2 are SEHNR and FQNEAQ (reference sequence). The trim removed 1 base at V and 7 bases at J, leaving 9 bases unmatched. There are 15 residues in the CDR3. Here the CDR3 reads CASSLGGGSKGTQYF. The CDR3 coding sequence is TGTGCCAGCAGCTTAGGAGGGGGCTCGAAAGGGACCCAGTACTTC.

The V call is TRBV27, the J call TRBJ2-1, with D possibly TRBD2 on 5 matching bases. Germline V gives CDR1 MNHEY, CDR2 SMNVEV (reference sequence). CDR3 length: 13 amino acids. The ends were cut back, 7 bases at V and 4 bases at J, with 11 bases in the middle. In DNA, the CDR3 is TGTGCCAGCACCCCACTAGGGTACAATGAGCAGTTCTTC. Amino acids: CASTPLGYNEQFF.

This clone was detected once. The V gene is TRBV3-1 (or the pseudogene TRBV3-2), the J gene TRBJ2-1; maybe TRBD2 (6 bases). Trimming shortened V by 4 bases and J by 8 bases, and 15 bases separated the two germline ends. Per the germline V gene, CDR1 is LGHDT and CDR2 is YNNKEL (reference sequence). The length of the CDR3 is 14 residues. CDR3 sequence: CASSLGTLGDEQFF. CDR3 in DNA: TGTGCCAGCAGCCTAGGGACTTTGGGCGATGAGCAGTTCTTC.

This chain connects TRBV14 to TRBJ2-5; D gene unclear. Trimming shortened V by 4 bases and J by 0 bases, and 3 bases separated the two germline ends. The CDR3 has 12 residues. CDR1 SGHDN and CDR2 FVKESK come from the germline V gene. CDR3 nucleotide sequence: TGTGCCAGCAGCCTTAACCAAGAGACCCAGTACTTC. Protein product: CASSLNQETQYF.

This chain joins TRBV6-5 and TRBJ2-7; D not certain. The germline CDR1 and CDR2 sequences are MNHEY and SVGAGI. This CDR3 contains 14 residues. The V end lost 6 bases, the J end lost 0 bases, and 12 bases lay between the germline ends. The CDR3 is CASRSSVVSYEQYF. In DNA, the CDR3 is TGTGCCAGCAGATCAAGCGTGGTCTCCTACGAGCAGTACTTC.

V usage is TRBV19 and J usage is TRBJ1-2; D might be TRBD1 (5 bases). Germline CDR1 is LNHDA and CDR2 is SQIVND (reference sequence). The CDR3 runs to 16 residues. V dropped 4 bases and J dropped 1 base, with 16 bases sitting between them. In nucleotides, the CDR3 is TGTGCCAGTAGTAAAATCTACTCCCAGGGTAACTATGGCTACACCTTC. Amino acid sequence: CASSKIYSQGNYGYTF.

This clone was detected a few times. The chain recombines TRBV6-5 with TRBJ1-1, with D perhaps TRBD1 (5 bases). Trimming removed 6 bases from V and 4 bases from J, with 15 bases in between. The CDR3 sequence is 14 residues long. Germline values: CDR1 MNHEY, CDR2 SVGAGI. This chain's CDR3 is CASRRGREGTEAFF. The CDR3 DNA follows: TGTGCCAGCAGGAGAGGCAGGGAGGGCACTGAAGCTTTCTTT.

This chain links TRBV18 with TRBJ2-5; 7 bases fit TRBD2. Germline V CDR1 and CDR2: KGHSH, LQKENI. The CDR3 contains 15 residues. The V gene end was trimmed by 7 bases and the J gene end by 2 bases; junction bases not matched to a gene: 10. Here the CDR3 DNA reads TGTGCCAGCTTTTCAATTAGCGGGCCTCAAGAGACCCAGTACTTC. The encoded protein is CASFSISGPQETQYF.